Reported below is one T cell receptor beta chain. This clone's antigen is unknown. Base qualities are not at hand, and no much larger clone is one base apart. The method was the immunoSEQ multiplex PCR assay. TCRdb provides this immuneACCESS table in a form limited to in-frame rearrangements. Some clones are lacking; in checked studies, under half of them reflect an unresolved V gene, and why the rest are absent is not known. The sample table shows about 40,000 clones, and 93% are seen once. The ten biggest clones cover 0.41% of the sample. This sample is drawn from a study of T cell changes during pregnancy in multiple sclerosis (dated by TCRdb to about 2019). Describing the broader study: In women with multiple sclerosis, the researchers looked at how the T cell repertoire shifted as pregnancy progressed.

The specimen was CD4+ T cells from peripheral blood mononuclear cells, collected in the first trimester of pregnancy. The TCR was taken from a female donor with multiple sclerosis, enrolled in a pregnancy study.

The CDR3 sequence is CASSTYRGTGNTIYF. Read as DNA, the sequence is TGTGCCAGCAGTACTTACAGGGGGACTGGAAACACCATATATTTT. This sequence uses TRBV11-2 and TRBJ1-3; 8 central bases correspond to TRBD1. The germline V gene supplies CDR1 SGHAT and CDR2 FQNNGV. Here V drops 6 bases and J drops 2 bases, and the junction holds 6 bases not matched to any gene. The CDR3 measures 15 amino acids from cysteine to phenylalanine. Only the CDR3 portion is preserved as DNA: 45 bases, with reading frame beginning at the first base. The CDR3 plus the reference TRBV11-2 and TRBJ1-3 genes for the other parts give the full variable domain: EAGVAQSPRYKIIEKRQSVAFWCNPISGHATLYWYQQILGQGPKLLIQFQNNGVVDDSQLPKDRFSAERLKGVDSTLKIQPAKLEDSAVYLCASSTYRGTGNTIYFGEGSWLTVV.